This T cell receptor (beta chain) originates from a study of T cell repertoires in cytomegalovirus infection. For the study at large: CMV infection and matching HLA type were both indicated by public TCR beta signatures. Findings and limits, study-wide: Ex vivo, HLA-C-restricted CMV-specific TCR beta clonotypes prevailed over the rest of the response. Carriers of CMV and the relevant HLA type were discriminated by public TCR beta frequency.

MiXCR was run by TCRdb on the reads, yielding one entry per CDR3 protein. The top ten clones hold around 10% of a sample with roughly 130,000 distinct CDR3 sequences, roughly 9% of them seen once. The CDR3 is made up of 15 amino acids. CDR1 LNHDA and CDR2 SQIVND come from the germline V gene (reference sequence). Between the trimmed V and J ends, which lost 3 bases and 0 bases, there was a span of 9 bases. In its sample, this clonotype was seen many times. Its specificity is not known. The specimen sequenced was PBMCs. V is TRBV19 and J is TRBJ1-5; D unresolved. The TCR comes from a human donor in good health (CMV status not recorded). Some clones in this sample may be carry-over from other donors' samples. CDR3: CASSIFKYSNQPQHF. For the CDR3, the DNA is TGTGCCAGTAGTATTTTCAAGTATAGCAATCAGCCCCAGCATTTT.